The source of this T cell receptor (beta chain) is a study of blood T cell repertoires in COVID-19. Clones were sequenced by immunoSEQ multiplex PCR, and TCRdb holds only the in-frame ones, with some missing. The table lists roughly 250,000 clones, approximately 90% of them singletons. Germline CDR1 and CDR2: KGHDR and SFDVKD. The J segment lost 4 bases and the V segment lost 4 bases, leaving 4 bases of the junction unmatched. The CDR3 extends over 15 amino acids. The V call is TRBV24-1, the J call TRBJ2-1, with TRBD2 matching 9 bases. This clonotype was sampled from a woman aged 40 to 50 who had recovered from COVID-19. The sample comprised peripheral blood. The CDR3 DNA reads TGTGCCACCAGTGACCGGACTAGCGCTTACAATGAGCAGTTCTTC. This encodes CATSDRTSAYNEQFF.